This TCR beta chain was sequenced during a study of T cell responses to AZD1222 COVID-19 vaccine. Study-level information: Second-dose timings of about 4 or about 12 weeks were pooled.

CDR3 length: 15 residues. Germline CDR1 and CDR2: SNHLY and FYNNEI. V was shortened by 4 bases and J by 1 base, with 13 bases between the two germline ends. Regarding the study as a whole: Donors in the cohort were predominantly white British and more often female, and clonal diversity was possibly underestimated. Without day 14 samples, only post-peak T cell repertoires were studied.

Worth noting for this clone: What it binds is not known.

Clones were sequenced by immunoSEQ multiplex PCR, and TCRdb holds only the in-frame ones, with some missing. The repertoire has 160,000 or so clones, 90% of them found once; the top ten carry 1.5% to 2%. The chain has TRBV2 and TRBJ1-1, with a weak D call TRBD1 (5 bases). The sample consisted of peripheral blood, taken on day 0 of AZD1222 vaccination. This TCR was sampled from an adult in good health. CDR3 protein: CASSGQTGKNTEAFF. Written as DNA, the CDR3 is TGTGCCAGCAGTGGACAGACGGGGAAGAACACTGAAGCTTTCTTT.